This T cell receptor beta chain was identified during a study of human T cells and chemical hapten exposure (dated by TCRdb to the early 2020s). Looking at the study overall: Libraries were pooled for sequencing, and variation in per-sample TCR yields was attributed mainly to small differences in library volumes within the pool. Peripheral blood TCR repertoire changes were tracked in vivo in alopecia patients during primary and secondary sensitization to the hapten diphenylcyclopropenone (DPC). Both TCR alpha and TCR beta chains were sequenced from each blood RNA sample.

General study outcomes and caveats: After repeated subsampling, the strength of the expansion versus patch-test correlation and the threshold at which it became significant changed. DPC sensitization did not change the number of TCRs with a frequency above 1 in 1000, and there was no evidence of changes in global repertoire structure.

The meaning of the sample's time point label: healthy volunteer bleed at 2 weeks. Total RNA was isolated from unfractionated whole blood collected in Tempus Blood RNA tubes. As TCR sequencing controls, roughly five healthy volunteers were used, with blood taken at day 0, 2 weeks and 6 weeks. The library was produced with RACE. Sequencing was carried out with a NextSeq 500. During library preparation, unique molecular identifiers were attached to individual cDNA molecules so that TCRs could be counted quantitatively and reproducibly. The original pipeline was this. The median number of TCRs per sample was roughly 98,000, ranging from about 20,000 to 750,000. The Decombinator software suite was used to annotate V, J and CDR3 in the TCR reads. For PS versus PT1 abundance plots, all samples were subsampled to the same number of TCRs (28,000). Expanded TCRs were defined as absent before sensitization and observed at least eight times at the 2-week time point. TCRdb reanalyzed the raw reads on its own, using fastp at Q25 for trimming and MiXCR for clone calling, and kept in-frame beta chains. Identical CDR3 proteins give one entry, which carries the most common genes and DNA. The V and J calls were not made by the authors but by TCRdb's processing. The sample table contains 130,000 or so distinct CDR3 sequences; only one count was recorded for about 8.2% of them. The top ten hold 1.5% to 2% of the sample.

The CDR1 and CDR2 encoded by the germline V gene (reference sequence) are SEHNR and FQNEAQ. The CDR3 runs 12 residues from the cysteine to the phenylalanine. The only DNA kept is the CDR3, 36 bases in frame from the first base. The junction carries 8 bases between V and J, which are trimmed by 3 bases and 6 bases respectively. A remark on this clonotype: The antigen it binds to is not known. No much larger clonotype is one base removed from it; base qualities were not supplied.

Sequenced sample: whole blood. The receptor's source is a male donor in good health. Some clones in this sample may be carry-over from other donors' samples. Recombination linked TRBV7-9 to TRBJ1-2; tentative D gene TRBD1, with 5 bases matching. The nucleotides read TGTGCCAGCAGCTTCGGGGCGGATGGCTACACCTTC. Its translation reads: CASSFGADGYTF.